The 9 T cell receptor beta chains below all came from one sample that was sequenced in a study of blood T cells in healthy people across ages. The use of a sample-barcoded 5' primer and a J-beta primer mix characterized a second PCR of roughly 7 to 11 cycles. TCRdb reanalysed the 5' RACE reads using MiXCR and keeps one entry per CDR3 protein. The table has fewer than 800,000 distinct CDR3 sequences, under 25% seen once. Sequencing was carried out using blood. All receptors derive from an older man in good health.

This clonotype was seen more than once but under ten times. This chain links TRBV6-2 or TRBV6-3 with TRBJ2-7; D gene unclear. Trimming pared 5 bases from V and 3 bases from J, leaving 14 bases between. Per germline, CDR1 MNHEY and CDR2 SVGEGT. CDR3 size: 14 residues. CDR3 residues: CASSDPGPRYEQYF. The CDR3 DNA sequence: TGTGCCAGCAGTGATCCGGGTCCACGCTACGAGCAGTACTTC.

The J gene is TRBJ2-5, the V gene TRBV20-1, with TRBD1 identical over 7 bases. With 0 bases clipped from V and 2 bases from J, the junction kept 6 bases outside the gene matches. This CDR3 is 15 amino acids long. Germline loops: CDR1 DFQATT, CDR2 SNEGSKA (reference sequence). The CDR3 DNA reads TGCAGTGCTAGAGATCAGGGGGTAGGACAAGAGACCCAGTACTTC. Translation gives CSARDQGVGQETQYF.

This clonotype was detected only a few times. This CDR3 reads CASSFGQGAANEKLFF. CDR3 sequence (DNA): TGTGCCAGCAGCTTTGGTCAGGGAGCGGCTAATGAAAAACTGTTTTTT. The chain has TRBV5-6 and TRBJ1-4; TRBD1 might be the D (5 bases). Trimming took off 2 bases at V and 3 bases at J, with 14 bases between the two ends. Germline-derived CDR1 and CDR2 are SGHDT and YYEEEE. The CDR3 runs 16 residues.

This chain's CDR3 is CASSLMLGQIDEQFF. The DNA for the CDR3 is TGTGCCAGCAGCTTGATGTTGGGTCAAATAGATGAGCAGTTCTTC. J is TRBJ2-1 and V is TRBV5-4; D is unresolved. The CDR3 runs to 15 residues. Looked up from germline, CDR1 is SGHNT and CDR2 is YYREEE (reference sequence). V shed 1 base and J shed 8 bases, with 16 bases lying between them.

The rearrangement joins TRBV11-2 to TRBJ2-1, with D uncertain. V lost 0 bases, J lost 1 base, and 13 bases lay in between. The CDR3 is 17 residues long. Germline CDR1 SGHAT, CDR2 FQNNGV. The CDR3 DNA reads TGTGCCAGCAGCTTAGATCCCTGGCCTAAGTCCTACAATGAGCAGTTCTTC. This translates into CASSLDPWPKSYNEQFF.

This clonotype came up a few times. This chain connects TRBV6-5 to TRBJ2-3; D ambiguous. Germline V gives CDR1 MNHEY, CDR2 SVGAGI. V lost 7 bases to trimming and J lost 0 bases, with 11 bases between them. This CDR3 spans 14 amino acids. The CDR3 DNA reads as TGTGCCAGCAAATTTGGGCTCAGCACAGATACGCAGTATTTT. Translation: CASKFGLSTDTQYF.

This chain connects TRBV6-2 or TRBV6-3 to TRBJ2-3; 10 positions agree with TRBD2. V lost 2 bases and J lost 3; bases outside the gene matches: 8. CDR3 length: 17 residues. The germline V gene has CDR1 MNHEY and CDR2 SVGEGT. CDR3 sequence (DNA): TGTGCCAGCAGTTACGAAAGCGGGAGGGCTTGGACAGATACGCAGTATTTT. Protein product: CASSYESGRAWTDTQYF.

This clonotype was detected only a few times. This chain connects TRBV14 to TRBJ2-4; 9 bases line up with TRBD1. Germline assignment: CDR1 SGHDN and CDR2 FVKESK. The CDR3 sequence is 14 residues long. Written as DNA, the CDR3 is TGTGGGCTACAGGGGGCTCAAGCCAAAAACATTCAGTACTTC. Residues: CGLQGAQAKNIQYF.

The chain combines TRBV4-3 with TRBJ2-2; TRBD1 agrees at 8 bases. Germline V CDR1 and CDR2: LGHNA, YSLEER. This CDR3 spans 16 amino acids. J lost 4 bases, V lost 4 bases, and 8 bases had no gene match. The CDR3 region has the DNA TGCGCCAGCAGCCGCGGGACAGGTTCGTCCACCGGGGAGCTGTTTTTT. Amino acid sequence: CASSRGTGSSTGELFF.